This TCR beta chain was captured by sequencing in a study of spatial heterogeneity in lung cancer. Overall study context: Compared with alpha-chain sequences, beta-chain sequences were consistently detected in greater numbers.

Time point specified: blood at routine non-recurrence follow-up after resection. Individual TCR cDNA molecules each bore their own unique molecular identifier. TCRdb independently ran MiXCR on the 5' RACE reads; one entry per CDR3 protein. This sample has under 150,000 distinct CDR3 sequences, with roughly a tenth found just once. Trimming removed 8 bases at V and 7 bases at J, with 17 bases between. Germline assignment: CDR1 MNHEY and CDR2 SVGEGT. This CDR3 contains 13 residues. This clonotype was observed a handful of times. The sequencing used PBMCs, collected at follow-up. The rearrangement links TRBV6-2 or TRBV6-3 to TRBJ1-1, with D perhaps TRBD1 (5 bases). This receptor was identified in a female donor with early-stage non-small cell lung cancer. The CDR3 DNA is TGTGCCAGCCTCACTGGAAGGGGCGTTGAAGCTTTCTTT. This codes for CASLTGRGVEAFF.